This entry lists 10 T cell receptor beta chains sequenced from one sample in a study of shared clonotypes between healthy human individuals. The protocol was immunoSEQ multiplex PCR, while the TCRdb copy is restricted to in-frame clones and leaves out a portion. In the table there are 2 million to 3 million clones, 93% of which are singletons. Sequenced input: naive CD4+ T cells from PBMCs. Documented subset: CD45RA+ positively selected. Source of these receptors: a man aged 18-30 years in good health. Some clones in this sample may be carry-over from other donors' samples.

Details on this clone: The same CDR3 is also encoded by other DNA sequences in this sample. The chain recombines TRBV5-1 with TRBJ2-7; 7 bases are shared with TRBD1. Germline V CDR1 and CDR2: SGHRS, YFSETQ. There are 13 residues in the CDR3. With 2 bases clipped from V and 2 bases from J, the junction kept 1 base outside the gene matches. CDR3 region: CASSFGTAYEQYF. The CDR3 nucleotides read TGCGCCAGCAGCTTTGGGACAGCCTACGAGCAGTACTTC.

V usage is TRBV6-1 and J usage is TRBJ2-1, with 7 bases matching TRBD2. Trimming cost V 3 bases and J 10 bases; bases outside gene matches: 9. Germline V gene sequence: CDR1 MNHNS, CDR2 SASEGT. This CDR3 contains 14 residues. The CDR3 DNA reads as TGTGCCAGCAGTGAGGGGGACGCGGGAGTGGAGCAGTTCTTC. It codes for CASSEGDAGVEQFF.

The chain uses TRBV5-1 and TRBJ2-5, with D possibly TRBD1 on 5 matching bases. The germline V gene has CDR1 SGHRS and CDR2 YFSETQ. This CDR3 is built from 13 residues. V lost 3 bases and J 2 bases, leaving 8 bases between the germline ends. CDR3 in DNA: TGCGCCAGCAGCTCGCGACAGCAAGAGACCCAGTACTTC. It is translated as CASSSRQQETQYF.

V usage is TRBV5-1 and J usage is TRBJ1-1; 12 bases are shared with TRBD1. CDR3 length: 14 amino acids. Germline V gives CDR1 SGHRS, CDR2 YFSETQ. With V trimmed by 3 bases and J by 8 bases, 5 bases remained unmatched. CDR3 sequence (DNA): TGCGCCAGCAGCTCCGGGACAGGGGGCATAGAAGCTTTCTTT. Amino acid sequence: CASSSGTGGIEAFF.

The chain joins TRBV5-4 to TRBJ2-7, with D tentatively TRBD2 (5 bases). Trimming removed 3 bases from V and 0 bases from J, with 10 bases in between. This CDR3 comprises 14 residues. Germline CDR1 and CDR2: SGHNT and YYREEE (reference sequence). The CDR3 here is CASSSTGISYEQYF. CDR3 sequence (DNA): TGTGCCAGCAGCTCAACCGGGATCTCCTACGAGCAGTACTTC.

The chain uses TRBV9 and TRBJ2-1; a weak D match, TRBD2 (5 bases). The CDR3 consists of 12 residues. Germline CDR1 reads SGDLS; CDR2 reads YYNGEE. V was pared by 2 bases and J by 10 bases, with 10 bases between. The CDR3 bases are TGTGCCAGCAGCGTTCTAGCTGGCGAGCAGTTCTTC. Protein product: CASSVLAGEQFF.

V is TRBV27 and J is TRBJ1-2, with TRBD1 identical over 10 bases. There are 15 residues in the CDR3. V was clipped by 6 bases and J by 6 bases; unmatched bases: 10. CDR1 and CDR2 from the germline V gene are MNHEY and SMNVEV (reference sequence). CDR3 protein: CASSRTGGPIDGYTF. CDR3 in DNA: TGTGCCAGCAGCCGGACAGGGGGTCCTATCGATGGCTACACCTTC.

This chain connects TRBV6-5 to TRBJ2-2; 15 nucleotides align to TRBD2. This CDR3 comprises 16 residues. Losses at the gene ends were 4 bases for V and 4 bases for J; bases not matched to a gene: 1. Per the germline V gene, CDR1 is MNHEY and CDR2 is SVGAGI. The CDR3 nucleotides read TGTGCCAGCAGTTGGGGACTAGCGGGAGGCACCGGGGAGCTGTTTTTT. Its translation is CASSWGLAGGTGELFF.

CDR3 sequence (DNA): TGCAGCGTGGCCCGGACTAGCGGGAGTGAGACCCAGTACTTC. Its translation is CSVARTSGSETQYF. The J gene is TRBJ2-5, the V gene TRBV29-1, with TRBD2 matching 13 bases. J was trimmed by 5 bases and V by 6 bases; bases with no gene match: 6. This CDR3 comprises 14 residues. Germline CDR1 is SQVTM and CDR2 is ANQGSEA.

This chain joins TRBV11-2 and TRBJ1-1; D gene uncertain. Trimming shortened V by 6 bases and J by 4 bases, and 15 bases separated the two germline ends. CDR1 is SGHAT, CDR2 FQNNGV, per germline. CDR3 size: 14 residues. DNA for the CDR3: TGTGCCAGCAGGCATATAAAGGTTGTCACTGAAGCTTTCTTT. This sequence encodes CASRHIKVVTEAFF.